These 30 T cell receptor beta chains were sequenced from one sample in a study of PD-1 blockade in classical Hodgkin lymphoma. Clones were read by immunoSEQ multiplex PCR, and TCRdb kept only the in-frame ones, dropping some. The table lists around 35,000 clones, around 90% of them singletons, with 7.7% in the top ten. Exposure to brentuximab vedotin varied, and each patient had relapsed following autologous stem cell transplantation. The sample in question was peripheral blood mononuclear cells (PBMCs), obtained before the second cycle of nivolumab. These receptors originate from a human donor with classical Hodgkin lymphoma.

V and J are TRBV10-3 and TRBJ1-2; possible D gene TRBD1, 5 bases. CDR3 size: 13 residues. Trimming took off 8 bases at V and 2 bases at J, with 12 bases between the two ends. Germline V gene sequence: CDR1 ENHRY, CDR2 SYGVKD. The CDR3, as DNA: TGTGCCATCGGGGTCGGGGGGAACTATGGCTACACCTTC. It encodes CAIGVGGNYGYTF.

The chain links TRBV4-1 to TRBJ1-4; 10 bases are a match to TRBD1. V dropped 0 bases and J dropped 5; count of bases not matched to a gene: 9. Germline CDR1 reads MGHRA; CDR2 reads YSYEKL. The CDR3 extends over 18 amino acids. In DNA form, the CDR3 reads TGCGCCAGCAGCCAAGAGCGAGACAGGGGGCTTGGAAATGAAAAACTGTTTTTT. The encoded protein is CASSQERDRGLGNEKLFF.

V and J are TRBV6-5 and TRBJ1-1; D remains ambiguous. Germline CDR1 MNHEY, CDR2 SVGAGI. The CDR3 contains 11 residues. Trimming took off 6 bases at V and 11 bases at J, with 13 bases between the two ends. In DNA, the CDR3 is TGTGCCAGCAGATCCGAGATGGAGGCTTTCTTT. Translation: CASRSEMEAFF.

This chain joins TRBV19 and TRBJ2-7, with a possible D match to TRBD1 (6 bases). From germline, CDR1 is LNHDA and CDR2 SQIVND (reference sequence). Trimming removed 0 bases from V and 3 bases from J, with 15 bases in between. The CDR3 covers 16 residues. The CDR3 coding sequence is TGTGCCAGTAGTATAGATGGTGGGGGCATAGGCTACGAGCAGTACTTC. It is translated as CASSIDGGGIGYEQYF.

The chain joins TRBV27 to TRBJ2-7; 9 nucleotides agree with TRBD1. The CDR3 extends over 14 amino acids. The V gene's germline CDR1 is MNHEY and CDR2 SMNVEV (reference sequence). The V segment lost 3 bases and the J segment 5 bases; nucleotides outside the gene matches: 5. The CDR3 loop is CASSFLTGGDEQYF. Here the CDR3 DNA reads TGTGCCAGCAGTTTTTTAACAGGGGGCGACGAGCAGTACTTC.

The count of this clone is one. The gene calls are TRBV7-3 and TRBJ2-2; 7 nucleotides match TRBD1. The germline V gene encodes CDR1 SGHTA and CDR2 FQGTGA. V gave up 1 base and J gave up 8 bases; unmatched junction bases: 4. The CDR3 is 14 amino acids. The CDR3 DNA reads as TGTGCCAGCAGCTTAAGAGGGGGCGCGGGGGAGCTGTTTTTT. It encodes CASSLRGGAGELFF. Looking up the rest from reference TRBV7-3 and TRBJ2-2 gives the full variable domain: GAGVSQTPSNKVTEKGKYVELRCDPISGHTALYWYRQSLGQGPEFLIYFQGTGAADDSGLPNDRFFAVRPEGSVSTLKIQRTERGDSAVYLCASSLRGGAGELFFGEGSRLTVL.

V and J are TRBV5-6 and TRBJ1-1; tentatively, D is TRBD1 (6 bases). V was trimmed by 4 bases and J by 0 bases, leaving 16 bases between them. Germline values: CDR1 SGHDT, CDR2 YYEEEE. The CDR3 totals 16 residues. CDR3 region: CASSDDQGGVNTEAFF. The CDR3 coding sequence is TGTGCCAGCAGCGACGATCAAGGGGGGGTGAACACTGAAGCTTTCTTT.

The V and J genes are TRBV4-1 and TRBJ2-1; D is unresolved. V lost 1 base and J 8 bases, leaving 9 bases between the germline ends. The length of the CDR3 is 13 residues. CDR1 is MGHRA, CDR2 YSYEKL, per germline. In nucleotides, the CDR3 is TGCGCCAGCAGCCAAGTTGTTGGCGATGAGCAGTTCTTC. Translation: CASSQVVGDEQFF.

This clone showed up just once. The V gene is TRBV10-1, the J gene TRBJ2-1; D gene unclear. The CDR3 runs 15 residues. Trimming cost V 0 bases and J 1 base, with 7 bases left between them. Germline lookup yields CDR1 WNHNN and CDR2 SYGVQD (reference sequence). The CDR3 reads CASSESPLSYNEQFF. Here the CDR3 DNA reads TGCGCCAGCAGTGAGTCGCCTCTTTCCTACAATGAGCAGTTCTTC.

This sequence joins TRBV2 and TRBJ1-1; TRBD1 aligns across 11 bases. This CDR3 spans 13 amino acids. J lost 5 bases, V lost 6 bases, and 2 bases had no gene match. Per the germline V gene, CDR1 is SNHLY and CDR2 is FYNNEI. The DNA of the CDR3 is TGTGCCAGCAGCGGACAGGGGGCAACTGAAGCTTTCTTT. It translates to CASSGQGATEAFF.

The chain recombines TRBV10-3 with TRBJ2-3; no clear D gene. The length of the CDR3 is 13 residues. Germline V gene data show CDR1 as ENHRY and CDR2 as SYGVKD. Trimming shortened V by 4 bases and J by 4 bases, and 9 bases separated the two germline ends. The CDR3 DNA follows: TGTGCCATCAGTGGCAGTAAATCAGATACGCAGTATTTT. Its translation: CAISGSKSDTQYF.

The rearrangement joins TRBV6-6 to TRBJ2-7; D is uncertain. There are 12 residues in the CDR3. V was pared by 0 bases and J by 4 bases, with 4 bases between. Per germline, CDR1 MNHNY and CDR2 SVGAGI (reference sequence). The CDR3 DNA reads as TGTGCCAGCAGTTACTCGGAGTACGAGCAGTACTTC. Translation gives CASSYSEYEQYF.

The chain links TRBV4-1 to TRBJ2-7; TRBD2 is a possible D gene (6 bases). V was clipped by 1 base and J by 0 bases, with 7 bases between them. Looked up from germline, CDR1 is MGHRA and CDR2 is YSYEKL. The CDR3 is 14 residues long. CDR3 nucleotides: TGCGCCAGCAGCCAAGGGGGGGTCTCCTACGAGCAGTACTTC. Amino acids: CASSQGGVSYEQYF.

V gene TRBV18 combines with J gene TRBJ1-5; 9 nucleotides align to TRBD1. CDR3 length equals 14 residues. Germline values: CDR1 KGHSH, CDR2 LQKENI. V lost 6 bases and J lost 6; bases outside the gene matches: 6. The CDR3 DNA is TGTGCCAGCTCTTTTGGGACAGGGATTCAGCCCCAGCATTTT. It yields the protein CASSFGTGIQPQHF. Using reference TRBV18 and TRBJ1-5 for the parts outside the CDR3, the full variable domain is NAGVMQNPRHLVRRRGQEARLRCSPMKGHSHVYWYRQLPEEGLKFMVYLQKENIIDESGMPKERFSAEFPKEGPSILRIQQVVRGDSAAYFCASSFGTGIQPQHFGDGTRLSIL.

V gene TRBV29-1 combines with J gene TRBJ2-1; D gene unclear. CDR3 size: 18 residues. Trimming pared 0 bases from V and 0 bases from J, leaving 18 bases between. Germline CDR1 and CDR2: SQVTM and ANQGSEA. The CDR3 DNA is TGCAGCGTTGAAGATAATCCTCCCGACCGTAGCTCCTACAATGAGCAGTTCTTC. Its protein product is CSVEDNPPDRSSYNEQFF.

The chain has TRBV7-3 and TRBJ1-1; 11 bases map to TRBD1. Germline assignment: CDR1 SGHTA and CDR2 FQGTGA. The CDR3 loop spans 14 amino acids. Germline trimming cut 2 bases from V and 5 bases from J; bases unmatched to any gene: 1. The CDR3 sequence is CASSLGQGATEAFF. The DNA of the CDR3 is TGTGCCAGCAGCTTAGGACAGGGGGCGACTGAAGCTTTCTTT.

The chain is built from TRBV6-1 and TRBJ2-2, with TRBD2 identical over 9 bases. CDR3 length: 16 residues. CDR1 is MNHNS and CDR2 is SASEGT in the germline V gene. The junction had 7 bases not matched to a gene; V was cut back by 3 bases and J by 5 bases. CDR3 bases: TGTGCCAGCAGTGACCGACTAGCGGATGGGACCGGGGAGCTGTTTTTT. It yields the protein CASSDRLADGTGELFF.

The chain links TRBV11-2 to TRBJ2-5; 8 bases match TRBD2. Germline values: CDR1 SGHAT, CDR2 FQNNGV. CDR3 size: 15 residues. V was pared by 4 bases and J by 5 bases, with 9 bases of the junction left unmatched. The CDR3 region has the DNA TGTGCCAGCAGCTCATTCATAGCGGGAACCGAGACCCAGTACTTC. Translation: CASSSFIAGTETQYF.

CDR3 nucleotide sequence: TGTGCCAGCAGTGAATCGGCGGGGAGCACAGATACGCAGTATTTT. Its translation: CASSESAGSTDTQYF. The V gene is TRBV6-4, the J gene TRBJ2-3; TRBD2 is a possible D gene (6 bases). V shed 3 bases and J shed 0 bases, with 10 bases lying between them. Germline CDR1 reads MRHNA; CDR2 reads SNTAGT. The CDR3 runs 15 residues.

This sequence joins TRBV28 and TRBJ2-1, with D unresolved. The V gene lost 4 bases and the J gene lost 0 bases, with 19 bases spanning the gap. The CDR3 covers 18 residues. Per the germline V gene, CDR1 is MDHEN and CDR2 is SYDVKM. This chain's CDR3 is CASSSDPPVVSSYNEQFF. CDR3 in DNA: TGTGCCAGCAGTTCAGACCCCCCCGTCGTAAGCTCCTACAATGAGCAGTTCTTC.

The V call is TRBV29-1, the J call TRBJ2-5; TRBD2 agrees at 8 bases. Trimming removed 4 bases from V and 5 bases from J; junction bases left unmatched: 12. CDR3 length equals 15 residues. Germline-derived CDR1 and CDR2 are SQVTM and ANQGSEA. The chain's CDR3 is CSVVHLAGGRETQYF. The CDR3 bases are TGCAGCGTTGTCCACCTCGCGGGAGGCAGGGAGACCCAGTACTTC.

V is TRBV4-1 and J is TRBJ2-1; 14 bases fit TRBD2. J was trimmed by 9 bases and V by 1 base; bases with no gene match: 8. The CDR3 runs 17 residues. Germline CDR1 and CDR2: MGHRA and YSYEKL. CDR3 sequence reads: CASSQAATSGRATEQFF. CDR3 nucleotide sequence: TGCGCCAGCAGCCAAGCTGCGACTAGCGGGAGGGCCACTGAGCAGTTCTTC.

This chain links TRBV11-3 with TRBJ2-5; 8 bases are a match to TRBD1. V lost 4 bases, J lost 4 bases, and 5 bases stayed unmatched. Germline loops: CDR1 SGHNT, CDR2 YENEEA. This CDR3 is 14 amino acids long. CDR3 nucleotide sequence: TGTGCCAGCAGCTCTCGGACAGGGAGAGAGACCCAGTACTTC. Protein product: CASSSRTGRETQYF.

The chain combines TRBV5-4 with TRBJ1-3, with D possibly matching TRBD1 (5 bases). V lost 1 base and J 7 bases, leaving 9 bases between the germline ends. Germline lookup yields CDR1 SGHNT and CDR2 YYREEE (reference sequence). This CDR3 is 13 amino acids long. This CDR3 is CASSLQGENTIYF. The CDR3 DNA is TGTGCCAGCAGCTTGCAGGGCGAGAACACCATATATTTT.

J is TRBJ2-7 and V is TRBV6-5; tentative D call: TRBD1 (5 bases). Trimming shortened V by 6 bases and J by 9 bases, and 15 bases separated the two germline ends. The CDR3 runs 12 residues. Germline V lookup: CDR1 MNHEY, CDR2 SVGAGI. In DNA form, the CDR3 reads TGTGCCAGCAGAAACGAATGGGGCTTGCAGTACTTC. Amino acid sequence: CASRNEWGLQYF.

CDR3 bases: TGTGCCAGCAGCGCCGTGGGACAGGGGGCCAGGGAGACCCAGTACTTC. It specifies CASSAVGQGARETQYF. This chain joins TRBV2 and TRBJ2-5; 12 nucleotides agree with TRBD1. The CDR3 contains 16 residues. Germline CDR1 is SNHLY and CDR2 is FYNNEI. The V segment lost 6 bases and the J segment 5 bases; nucleotides outside the gene matches: 10.

This chain connects TRBV2 to TRBJ2-5, with 7 bases aligning to TRBD1. In germline, CDR1 is SNHLY, CDR2 FYNNEI. The CDR3 is made up of 12 amino acids. The ends lost 11 bases at V and 5 bases at J; junction bases unmatched: 8. The CDR3 region is CASEGAWETQYF. The CDR3 DNA follows: TGTGCCTCCGAGGGGGCGTGGGAGACCCAGTACTTC.

The CDR3 DNA follows: TGCGCCAGCAGCCAAGAGTGGGGTCAGCCCCAGCATTTT. As protein: CASSQEWGQPQHF. The chain joins TRBV4-1 to TRBJ1-5; D call uncertain. The germline gives CDR1 MGHRA, CDR2 YSYEKL. Trimming cost V 0 bases and J 6 bases, with 6 bases left between them. CDR3 length equals 13 residues.

The rearrangement uses TRBV28 and TRBJ2-2; TRBD1 agrees at 8 bases. The CDR3 loop spans 15 amino acids. The germline gives CDR1 MDHEN, CDR2 SYDVKM. V was pared by 4 bases and J by 2 bases, with 3 bases of the junction left unmatched. In DNA form, the CDR3 reads TGTGCCAGCAGTTCCAGGGGGCTCAACACCGGGGAGCTGTTTTTT. Residues: CASSSRGLNTGELFF. Full variable domain (remainder filled in from reference TRBV28 and TRBJ2-2): DVKVTQSSRYLVKRTGEKVFLECVQDMDHENMFWYRQDPGLGLRLIYFSYDVKMKEKGDIPEGYSVSREKKERFSLILESASTNQTSMYLCASSSRGLNTGELFFGEGSRLTVL.

The genes are TRBV7-9 and TRBJ1-3; 10 nucleotides agree with TRBD1. The CDR3 is 14 residues long. Trimming at V came to 11 bases and at J to 2 bases, leaving 6 bases not matched to a gene. Germline V lookup: CDR1 SEHNR, CDR2 FQNEAQ (reference sequence). CDR3 bases: TGTGCCCCAGGAGACAGGGGGCCTGGAAACACCATATATTTT. Its translation is CAPGDRGPGNTIYF.